This T cell receptor beta chain was obtained from a study of cytomegalovirus exposure and HLA in healthy donors. V was clipped by 5 bases and J by 5 bases, with 7 bases between them. Germline V gene data show CDR1 as SGHVS and CDR2 as FNYEAQ. This CDR3 is 11 amino acids long. Study-wide results and limits: Further analysis was carried out later, and it showed several of the most significant clusters appearing linked to common viral pathogens.

The donors gave bone marrow, and they were healthy. 60 Vbeta and 13 Jbeta primers were used in PCR. TCRdb keeps only in-frame clones here, not all; method: immunoSEQ multiplex PCR. Here the sample spans about 130,000 clones, 85% to 90% being singletons. This clone appeared a single time. Its matching antigen is unknown. Sequencing input: PBMCs. The clonotype comes from a young woman in good health and CMV-seronegative. The chain combines TRBV7-6 with TRBJ2-7; D call uncertain. CDR3 amino acids: CASSHGHEQYF. CDR3 in DNA: TGTGCCAGCAGCCACGGTCACGAGCAGTACTTC. Full variable domain (rest looked up from reference TRBV7-6 and TRBJ2-7): GAGVSQSPRYKVTKRGQDVALRCDPISGHVSLYWYRQALGQGPEFLTYFNYEAQQDKSGLPNDRFSAERPEGSISTLTIQRTEQRDSAMYRCASSHGHEQYFGPGTRLTVT.